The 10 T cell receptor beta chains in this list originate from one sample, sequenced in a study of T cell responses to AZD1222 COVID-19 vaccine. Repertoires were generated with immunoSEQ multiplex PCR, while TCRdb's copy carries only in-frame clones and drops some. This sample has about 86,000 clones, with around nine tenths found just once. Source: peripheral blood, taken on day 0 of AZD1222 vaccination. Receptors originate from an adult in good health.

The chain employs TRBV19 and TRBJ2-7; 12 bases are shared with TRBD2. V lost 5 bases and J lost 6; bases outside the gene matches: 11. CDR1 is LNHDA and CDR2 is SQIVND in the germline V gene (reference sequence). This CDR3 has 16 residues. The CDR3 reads CASSPPSGRATSEQYF. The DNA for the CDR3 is TGTGCCAGTAGTCCTCCTAGCGGGAGGGCCACTAGCGAGCAGTACTTC.

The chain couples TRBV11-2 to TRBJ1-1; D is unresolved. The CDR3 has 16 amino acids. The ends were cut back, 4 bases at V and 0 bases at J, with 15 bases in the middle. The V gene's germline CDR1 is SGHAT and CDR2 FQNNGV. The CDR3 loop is CASSSRSQRVNTEAFF. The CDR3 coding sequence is TGTGCCAGCAGCTCGAGGTCCCAGAGGGTGAACACTGAAGCTTTCTTT.

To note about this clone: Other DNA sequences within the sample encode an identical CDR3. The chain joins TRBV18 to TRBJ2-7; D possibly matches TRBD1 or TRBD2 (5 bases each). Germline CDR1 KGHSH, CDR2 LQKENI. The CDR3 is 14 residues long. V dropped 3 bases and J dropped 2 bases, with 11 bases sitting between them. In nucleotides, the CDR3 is TGTGCCAGCTCACCTGGGACGGGCGCCTACGAGCAGTACTTC. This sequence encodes CASSPGTGAYEQYF. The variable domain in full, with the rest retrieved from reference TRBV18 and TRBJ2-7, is NAGVMQNPRHLVRRRGQEARLRCSPMKGHSHVYWYRQLPEEGLKFMVYLQKENIIDESGMPKERFSAEFPKEGPSILRIQQVVRGDSAAYFCASSPGTGAYEQYFGPGTRLTVT.

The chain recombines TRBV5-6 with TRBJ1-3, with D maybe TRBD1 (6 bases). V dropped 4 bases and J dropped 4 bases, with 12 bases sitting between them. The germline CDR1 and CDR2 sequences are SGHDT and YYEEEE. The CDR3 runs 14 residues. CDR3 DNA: TGTGCCAGCAGCCTCGGGGGCATCGGAAACACCATATATTTT. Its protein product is CASSLGGIGNTIYF.

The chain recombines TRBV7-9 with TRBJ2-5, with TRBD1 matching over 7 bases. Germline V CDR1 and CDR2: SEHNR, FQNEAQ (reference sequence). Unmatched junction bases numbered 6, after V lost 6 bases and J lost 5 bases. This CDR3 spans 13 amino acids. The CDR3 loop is CASRPQGIETQYF. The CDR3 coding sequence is TGTGCCAGCAGACCACAGGGGATCGAGACCCAGTACTTC.

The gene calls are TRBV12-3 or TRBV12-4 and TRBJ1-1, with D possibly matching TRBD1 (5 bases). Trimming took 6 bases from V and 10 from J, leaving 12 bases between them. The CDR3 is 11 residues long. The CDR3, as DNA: TGTGCCAGCAGCCCCGGGGGTGGAGCTTTCTTT. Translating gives CASSPGGGAFF.

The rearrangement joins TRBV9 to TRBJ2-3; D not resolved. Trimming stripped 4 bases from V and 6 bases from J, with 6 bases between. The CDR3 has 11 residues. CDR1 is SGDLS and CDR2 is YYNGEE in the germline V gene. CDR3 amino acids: CASSPYDTQYF. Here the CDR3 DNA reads TGTGCCAGCAGCCCCTACGATACGCAGTATTTT.

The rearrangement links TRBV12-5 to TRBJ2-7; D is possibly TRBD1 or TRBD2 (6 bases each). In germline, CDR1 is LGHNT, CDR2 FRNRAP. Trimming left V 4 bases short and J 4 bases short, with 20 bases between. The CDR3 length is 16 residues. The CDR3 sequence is CASGSPGGRVTYEQYF. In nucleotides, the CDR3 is TGTGCTAGTGGTTCCCCCGGGGGCAGGGTTACTTACGAGCAGTACTTC.

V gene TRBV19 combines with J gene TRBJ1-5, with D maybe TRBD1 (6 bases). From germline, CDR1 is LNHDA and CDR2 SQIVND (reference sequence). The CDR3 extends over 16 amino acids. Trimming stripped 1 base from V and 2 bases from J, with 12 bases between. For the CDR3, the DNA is TGTGCCAGTAGTATAGTGGACAGTATGGGCAATCAGCCCCAGCATTTT. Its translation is CASSIVDSMGNQPQHF.

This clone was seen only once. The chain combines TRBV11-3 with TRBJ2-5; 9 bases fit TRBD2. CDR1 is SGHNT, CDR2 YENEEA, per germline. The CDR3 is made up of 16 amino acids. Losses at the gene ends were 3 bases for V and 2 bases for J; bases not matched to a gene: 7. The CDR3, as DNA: TGTGCCAGCAGCTTCAGTAGCGGGAGTGGGCAAGAGACCCAGTACTTC. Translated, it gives CASSFSSGSGQETQYF.